This passage covers 15 T cell receptor beta chains from one sample sequenced in a study of beta chain features in type 1 diabetes (dated by TCRdb to the late 2010s). The library was prepared using the immunoSEQ multiplex PCR assay. All of the isolated RNA was reverse transcribed with the High Capacity cDNA Reverse Transcription Kit, so expressed TCRB transcripts were sequenced. What TCRdb holds here is the immuneACCESS table cut down to in-frame rearrangements. Part of the clones is not present; checked against another copy, under half of the missing clones reflect an unresolved V gene, and the others are unexplained. This sample gives some 230,000 clones in total; over 8.5% of them show up just once. The ten biggest clones cover less than 0.035% of the sample. Input material: naive CD4+ T cells from blood. The sample's cell subset or site label, decoded: true naive CD4+ T cells. The receptors here all came from a young woman in good health.

Turning to this clone: Distinct nucleotide sequences in the sample also encode this CDR3. V and J are TRBV5-1 and TRBJ1-1; D is unresolved. The CDR3 has 13 amino acids. Trimming removed 4 bases from V and 2 bases from J, with 9 bases in between. CDR1 is SGHRS and CDR2 is YFSETQ in the germline V gene. DNA of the CDR3: TGCGCCAGCAGCCCGGGAGTAAACACTGAAGCTTTCTTT. This gives the protein CASSPGVNTEAFF.

The CDR3 spells CAWSKGVPYEQYF. CDR3 DNA sequence: TGTGCCTGGAGTAAAGGGGTCCCCTACGAGCAGTACTTC. The rearrangement joins TRBV30 to TRBJ2-7; perhaps TRBD1 as D (5 bases). V shed 2 bases and J shed 2 bases, with 10 bases lying between them. This CDR3 is 13 amino acids long. CDR1 is GTSNPN, CDR2 SVGIG, per germline (reference sequence).

This clone has only a few counts. The chain employs TRBV5-1 and TRBJ1-1, with TRBD1 identical over 9 bases. The junction had 5 bases not matched to a gene; V was cut back by 4 bases and J by 7 bases. In germline, CDR1 is SGHRS, CDR2 YFSETQ. This CDR3 region has 13 residues. CDR3 sequence reads: CASSRTGGNEAFF. The CDR3 DNA is TGCGCCAGCAGCCGAACAGGGGGCAATGAAGCTTTCTTT. Full variable domain (remainder filled in from reference TRBV5-1 and TRBJ1-1): KAGVTQTPRYLIKTRGQQVTLSCSPISGHRSVSWYQQTPGQGLQFLFEYFSETQRNKGNFPGRFSGRQFSNSRSEMNVSTLELGDSALYLCASSRTGGNEAFFGQGTRLTVV.

This rearrangement joins TRBV27 to TRBJ2-2, with a weak D call TRBD2 (6 bases). Trimming stripped 7 bases from V and 5 bases from J, with 17 bases between. The length of the CDR3 is 15 residues. In germline, CDR1 is MNHEY, CDR2 SMNVEV (reference sequence). CDR3 in amino acids: CASMTVGGLTGELFF. The CDR3 DNA follows: TGTGCCAGCATGACGGTGGGGGGTTTGACCGGGGAGCTGTTTTTT.

There are a few counts of this clone. V is TRBV30 and J is TRBJ2-2, with D possibly matching TRBD2 (6 bases). Trimming removed 3 bases from V and 0 bases from J, with 11 bases in between. In germline, CDR1 is GTSNPN, CDR2 SVGIG (reference sequence). The CDR3 length is 15 residues. The CDR3 protein is CAWRTGETNTGELFF. For the CDR3, the DNA is TGTGCCTGGAGGACGGGGGAGACGAACACCGGGGAGCTGTTTTTT.

This clone turned up a few times. The gene calls are TRBV19 and TRBJ2-1, with TRBD1 identical over 11 bases. The CDR3 is made up of 15 amino acids. J gave up 7 bases and V 3 bases, and 5 bases lay outside the gene matches. Germline V gene data show CDR1 as LNHDA and CDR2 as SQIVND (reference sequence). CDR3 DNA: TGTGCCAGTAGTATTAGGGGGACAGGGGGGAATGAGCAGTTCTTC. It translates to CASSIRGTGGNEQFF.

The chain has TRBV9 and TRBJ2-7, with 11 bases identical to TRBD2. This CDR3 is 15 amino acids long. The V gene's germline CDR1 is SGDLS and CDR2 YYNGEE. Trimming at V came to 3 bases and at J to 3 bases, leaving 5 bases not matched to a gene. CDR3 amino acids: CASSALAGGNYEQYF. The CDR3 nucleotides read TGTGCCAGCAGCGCCTTAGCGGGGGGGAACTACGAGCAGTACTTC.

The chain uses TRBV7-2 and TRBJ2-5, with D possibly TRBD2 on 6 matching bases. The J call may be mistaken, given a closer DNA end match to TRBJ2-7. The germline V gene encodes CDR1 SGHTA and CDR2 FQGNSA. This CDR3 is 14 amino acids long. Written as DNA, the CDR3 is TGTGCCAGCAGCTTACGCGGGAAATCCTACGAGCAGTACTTC. Encoded protein: CASSLRGKSYEQYF.

The chain uses TRBV6-6 and TRBJ2-3; TRBD2 matches at 8 bases. The CDR3 consists of 15 residues. V was clipped by 3 bases and J by 1 base; unmatched bases: 3. Germline V gene sequence: CDR1 MNHNY, CDR2 SVGAGI (reference sequence). CDR3 sequence (DNA): TGTGCCAGCAGTTATCGGGGGGGCCGCACAGATACGCAGTATTTT. This sequence encodes CASSYRGGRTDTQYF.

The chain joins TRBV25-1 to TRBJ2-7; TRBD1 matches at 9 bases. The trim removed 7 bases at V and 4 bases at J, leaving 8 bases unmatched. The CDR3 is 14 residues long. Germline lookup yields CDR1 MGHDK and CDR2 SYGVNS. The CDR3 sequence is CASTAGTGPYEQYF. The CDR3 DNA follows: TGTGCCAGCACAGCCGGGACAGGGCCGTACGAGCAGTACTTC.

There are a few counts of this clone. The chain employs TRBV29-1 and TRBJ2-5; D is undetermined. Trimming removed 4 bases at V and 2 bases at J, with 11 bases between. The CDR3 length is 13 residues. Per the germline V gene, CDR1 is SQVTM and CDR2 is ANQGSEA. CDR3 amino acids: CSVAQNRQETQYF. CDR3 DNA sequence: TGCAGCGTTGCGCAGAATCGACAAGAGACCCAGTACTTC.

This clone was counted only a few times. This chain uses TRBV9 with TRBJ2-1; 8 bases line up with TRBD2. The ends lost 1 base at V and 8 bases at J; junction bases unmatched: 11. The CDR3 is 16 residues long. Germline loops: CDR1 SGDLS, CDR2 YYNGEE. CDR3 residues: CASSVSVGRAFDEQFF. CDR3 bases: TGTGCCAGCAGCGTATCTGTCGGGAGGGCTTTCGATGAGCAGTTCTTC.

This chain links TRBV15 with TRBJ2-3, with D possibly being TRBD2 (6 bases). Trimming left V 1 base short and J 0 bases short, with 8 bases between. The CDR3 is made up of 15 amino acids. CDR1 LNHNV and CDR2 YYDKDF come from the germline V gene (reference sequence). The CDR3 protein is CATSRAGESTDTQYF. The CDR3 DNA sequence: TGTGCCACCAGCAGAGCGGGAGAAAGCACAGATACGCAGTATTTT.

The CDR3 sequence: CSVVKGARDEQYF. The CDR3 bases are TGCAGCGTTGTGAAGGGGGCGCGGGACGAGCAGTACTTC. The gene calls are TRBV29-1 and TRBJ2-5, with 7 bases aligning to TRBD1. The J call may be faulty, since TRBJ2-7 better matches the DNA end. The germline CDR1 and CDR2 sequences are SQVTM and ANQGSEA. This CDR3 region has 13 residues.

This clone occurred a few times. V is TRBV2 and J is TRBJ1-2; D is unclear. Trimming pared 7 bases from V and 3 bases from J, leaving 21 bases between. This CDR3 comprises 16 residues. Germline CDR1 is SNHLY and CDR2 is FYNNEI. Written as DNA, the CDR3 is TGTGCCAGCACCCCAAAGGCGGGAGGTACATACTATGGCTACACCTTC. As protein: CASTPKAGGTYYGYTF. Variable domain in full (rest from reference TRBV2 and TRBJ1-2): EPEVTQTPSHQVTQMGQEVILRCVPISNHLYFYWYRQILGQKVEFLVSFYNNEISEKSEIFDDQFSVERPDGSNFTLKIRSTKLEDSAMYFCASTPKAGGTYYGYTFGSGTRLTVV.